The 27 T cell receptor beta chains given below trace back to one sample, sequenced in a study of shared T cell receptors in the human thymus. TCRdb keeps only in-frame clones here, not all; method: immunoSEQ multiplex PCR. The sample contains hundreds of thousands of clones, 87% of which appear only once. The same sample was also used in a study of human thymus T cells.

The sequenced material came from thymocytes. The origin of the receptors is a boy younger than two with a congenital heart defect.

The chain links TRBV2 to TRBJ1-2; perhaps TRBD1 as D (6 bases). Trimming cost V 5 bases and J 8 bases, with 15 bases left between them. Germline CDR1 SNHLY, CDR2 FYNNEI. This CDR3 contains 13 residues. The CDR3 loop reads CASSFGQPPGYTF. CDR3 nucleotide sequence: TGTGCCAGCAGTTTCGGACAGCCTCCCGGCTACACCTTC. Using reference TRBV2 and TRBJ1-2 for the parts outside the CDR3, the full variable domain is EPEVTQTPSHQVTQMGQEVILRCVPISNHLYFYWYRQILGQKVEFLVSFYNNEISEKSEIFDDQFSVERPDGSNFTLKIRSTKLEDSAMYFCASSFGQPPGYTFGSGTRLTVV.

The rearrangement links TRBV4-3 to TRBJ1-1; 7 bases agree with TRBD1. The germline V gene encodes CDR1 LGHNA and CDR2 YSLEER. V was pared by 0 bases and J by 5 bases, with 6 bases of the junction left unmatched. The CDR3 totals 15 residues. The CDR3 DNA is TGCGCCAGCAGCCAAGACAGGGGGGTAAAAACTGAAGCTTTCTTT. This encodes CASSQDRGVKTEAFF.

The CDR3 DNA reads as TGTGCCAGCAGCTTAGGGACTAGCGGGAGCTCCTACGAGCAGTACTTC. Encoded protein: CASSLGTSGSSYEQYF. V is TRBV7-9 and J is TRBJ2-7, with TRBD2 identical over 13 bases. The CDR3 length is 16 residues. Germline assignment: CDR1 SEHNR and CDR2 FQNEAQ (reference sequence). With 1 base clipped from V and 0 bases from J, the junction kept 0 bases outside the gene matches.

The chain has TRBV29-1 and TRBJ1-5; D is undetermined. The CDR3 spans 12 residues. V lost 4 bases to trimming and J lost 0 bases, with 4 bases between them. From germline, CDR1 is SQVTM and CDR2 ANQGSEA. The DNA of the CDR3 is TGCAGCGTTGGCTATAGCAATCAGCCCCAGCATTTT. Amino acids: CSVGYSNQPQHF. The full variable domain, with the rest looked up from reference TRBV29-1 and TRBJ1-5, is SAVISQKPSRDICQRGTSLTIQCQVDSQVTMMFWYRQQPGQSLTLIATANQGSEATYESGFVIDKFPISRPNLTFSTLTVSNMSPEDSSIYLCSVGYSNQPQHFGDGTRLSIL.

This clone was seen a single time. The chain carries TRBV5-1 and TRBJ2-3; a possible D gene is TRBD2 (6 bases). Trimming pared 1 base from V and 3 bases from J, leaving 12 bases between. Germline V lookup: CDR1 SGHRS, CDR2 YFSETQ. The CDR3 length is 15 residues. This chain's CDR3 is CASSLPGVGTDTQYF. The CDR3 DNA sequence: TGCGCCAGCAGCTTGCCGGGAGTGGGTACAGATACGCAGTATTTT.

The gene calls are TRBV29-1 and TRBJ2-4; the D is unclear. The V gene lost 0 bases and the J gene lost 4 bases, with 10 bases spanning the gap. Germline lookup yields CDR1 SQVTM and CDR2 ANQGSEA. The CDR3 runs to 14 residues. This chain's CDR3 is CSVEDLSRKNIQYF. The CDR3, as DNA: TGCAGCGTTGAAGATCTGTCGAGAAAAAACATTCAGTACTTC.

This clone was found a few times. This chain connects TRBV29-1 to TRBJ2-1, with 7 bases that match TRBD2. Germline CDR1 SQVTM, CDR2 ANQGSEA. J was trimmed by 15 bases and V by 0 bases; bases with no gene match: 14. CDR3 size: 14 residues. In DNA, the CDR3 is TGCAGCGTTGAAGATTGGACTAGGAGGTCGTTATCGTTCTTC. This sequence encodes CSVEDWTRRSLSFF.

J is TRBJ2-7 and V is TRBV10-3; TRBD1 might be the D (6 bases). This CDR3 comprises 15 residues. V was cut by 3 bases and J by 2 bases, with 14 bases left in between. CDR1 ENHRY and CDR2 SYGVKD come from the germline V gene. The CDR3 spells CAISDGDRLTYEQYF. The DNA for the CDR3 is TGTGCCATCAGTGACGGAGACAGGCTGACCTACGAGCAGTACTTC.

The chain is built from TRBV28 and TRBJ1-3, with TRBD1 matching 10 bases. This CDR3 region has 15 residues. CDR1 MDHEN and CDR2 SYDVKM come from the germline V gene. V trimming: 5 bases; J trimming: 5 bases; junction bases outside the gene matches: 6. As DNA, the CDR3 is TGTGCCAGCAGTCAGGACAGGGGGGGAAGAAACACCATATATTTT. This translates into CASSQDRGGRNTIYF.

The chain combines TRBV28 with TRBJ2-6, with 7 nucleotides matching TRBD1. Trimming took 6 bases from V and 4 from J; bases not matched to a gene: 12. Germline V CDR1 and CDR2: MDHEN, SYDVKM. The CDR3 runs 17 residues. The DNA of the CDR3 is TGTGCCAGCAGCGGAAGGACAGGCCCCCAAGGGGCCAACGTCCTGACTTTC. Translated: CASSGRTGPQGANVLTF.

In regard to this clone: This CDR3 is also generated by other DNA sequences in the sample. This chain connects TRBV4-1 to TRBJ2-7; a weak D match, TRBD2 (5 bases). Germline lookup yields CDR1 MGHRA and CDR2 YSYEKL. V lost 3 bases, J lost 2 bases, and 8 bases lay in between. The CDR3 runs 13 residues. The CDR3, as DNA: TGCGCCAGCAGCCACCGGACTCCCTACGAGCAGTACTTC. This translates into CASSHRTPYEQYF.

The rearrangement joins TRBV28 to TRBJ1-1; 8 nucleotides line up with TRBD1. Germline CDR1 is MDHEN and CDR2 is SYDVKM. V gave up 11 bases and J gave up 0 bases; unmatched junction bases: 17. The CDR3 has 17 residues. CDR3 coding DNA: TGTGCCGCTCAAATGCCAGGGGGCGAAACTATGAACACTGAAGCTTTCTTT. Its translation: CAAQMPGGETMNTEAFF.

The genes are TRBV7-2 and TRBJ2-7; D possibly corresponds to TRBD2 (6 bases). CDR1 is SGHTA and CDR2 is FQGNSA in the germline V gene. The CDR3 loop spans 17 amino acids. V lost 1 base to trimming and J lost 4 bases, with 20 bases between them. CDR3 in amino acids: CASSLGAGLPKGYEQYF. In nucleotides, the CDR3 is TGTGCCAGCAGCTTAGGCGCGGGACTCCCAAAGGGATACGAGCAGTACTTC.

In this sample, this clone turned up once. The chain recombines TRBV5-3 with TRBJ2-7; 8 bases agree with TRBD1. TRBV5-3 is an open reading frame whose function is uncertain. The CDR3 totals 13 residues. The V and J ends lost 5 bases and 1 base, in that order; junction bases with no gene match: 2. The chain's CDR3 is CARSWTGSYEQYF. The CDR3 nucleotides are TGTGCCAGAAGTTGGACAGGGTCCTACGAGCAGTACTTC.

This clone was seen a single time. This chain uses TRBV4-3 with TRBJ2-1; 10 bases fit TRBD2. V shed 0 bases, J shed 4 bases, and the junction held 0 bases outside the gene matches. The CDR3 is 15 residues long. Germline V gene data show CDR1 as LGHNA and CDR2 as YSLEER. The CDR3 DNA reads TGCGCCAGCAGCCAAGAAGCGGGAGGGTACAATGAGCAGTTCTTC. Its protein product is CASSQEAGGYNEQFF.

The rearrangement uses TRBV11-2 and TRBJ2-1; 15 bases agree with TRBD2. Trimming removed 3 bases from V and 7 bases from J; junction bases left unmatched: 4. This CDR3 is 16 amino acids long. The germline gives CDR1 SGHAT, CDR2 FQNNGV. CDR3 region: CASSFGLAGGPNEQFF. DNA for the CDR3: TGTGCCAGCAGCTTCGGACTAGCGGGAGGGCCTAATGAGCAGTTCTTC.

The V call is TRBV4-3, the J call TRBJ1-5; D is possibly TRBD1 (5 bases). Trimming shortened V by 2 bases and J by 0 bases, and 17 bases separated the two germline ends. In germline, CDR1 is LGHNA, CDR2 YSLEER. The CDR3 runs 18 residues. CDR3 sequence reads: CASSQSARTPYSNQPQHF. As DNA, the CDR3 is TGCGCCAGCAGCCAATCTGCCCGGACACCCTATAGCAATCAGCCCCAGCATTTT.

This clone was detected only a few times. V is TRBV25-1 and J is TRBJ1-5; D is uncertain. This CDR3 contains 13 residues. The V gene lost 3 bases and the J gene lost 3 bases, with 6 bases spanning the gap. Germline-derived CDR1 and CDR2 are MGHDK and SYGVNS. The CDR3 DNA follows: TGTGCCAGCAGTGATATAAACAATCAGCCCCAGCATTTT. It codes for CASSDINNQPQHF.

The chain uses TRBV4-2 and TRBJ1-6; D perhaps matches TRBD1 (6 bases). The CDR3 runs 16 residues. Germline lookup yields CDR1 LGHNA and CDR2 YNFKEQ. Trimming left V 0 bases short and J 13 bases short, with 19 bases between. The DNA of the CDR3 is TGTGCCAGCAGCCAAGATATAGGCACCTTAAGGGGGCCCCTCCACTTT. This gives the protein CASSQDIGTLRGPLHF.

The chain is built from TRBV6-1 and TRBJ2-6; D perhaps matches TRBD2 (6 bases). Per the germline V gene, CDR1 is MNHNS and CDR2 is SASEGT. This CDR3 is built from 16 residues. V was pared by 0 bases and J by 4 bases, with 10 bases between. The CDR3 DNA reads as TGTGCCAGCAGTGAAGCAGGCCGGGGGGGGGCCAACGTCCTGACTTTC. Translated: CASSEAGRGGANVLTF.

The rearrangement uses TRBV4-3 and TRBJ2-3, with 10 bases lining up with TRBD2. The germline gives CDR1 LGHNA, CDR2 YSLEER. V lost 1 base to trimming and J lost 5 bases; unmatched junction nucleotides: 12. The CDR3 loop spans 18 amino acids. The CDR3 region has the DNA TGCGCCAGCAGCCAAGGAGCGGGGGGGCTTCATTCGGGAGATACGCAGTATTTT. The encoded protein is CASSQGAGGLHSGDTQYF.

This clone was seen only a few times. V gene TRBV5-6 combines with J gene TRBJ2-1; D perhaps matches TRBD2 (6 bases). The CDR3 length is 16 residues. Germline V lookup: CDR1 SGHDT, CDR2 YYEEEE. The V gene lost 1 base and the J gene lost 1 base, with 12 bases spanning the gap. For the CDR3, the DNA is TGTGCCAGCAGCTTGTGGTGGGAGGTGTCCTACAATGAGCAGTTCTTC. Amino acid sequence: CASSLWWEVSYNEQFF.

The genes are TRBV28 and TRBJ2-5; the match to TRBD1 covers 11 bases. The CDR3 length is 18 residues. Per germline, CDR1 MDHEN and CDR2 SYDVKM. V shed 5 bases and J 5 bases; nucleotides not matched to a gene: 16. CDR3 sequence reads: CASSRTGTGGVKRETQYF. Written as DNA, the CDR3 is TGTGCCAGCAGTCGTACCGGGACAGGGGGAGTTAAGAGGGAGACCCAGTACTTC.

In this sample, this clone turned up a few times. The CDR3 spells CASSVETSGRARYNEQFF. The CDR3 DNA follows: TGTGCCAGCAGCGTAGAAACTAGCGGGAGGGCCAGGTACAATGAGCAGTTCTTC. This chain joins TRBV9 and TRBJ2-1, with 13 nucleotides matching TRBD2. Germline lookup yields CDR1 SGDLS and CDR2 YYNGEE. V trimming: 0 bases; J trimming: 4 bases; junction bases outside the gene matches: 7. The CDR3 length is 18 residues.

V gene TRBV15 combines with J gene TRBJ1-3; 8 bases map to TRBD1. Germline values: CDR1 LNHNV, CDR2 YYDKDF (reference sequence). The J segment lost 0 bases and the V segment lost 0 bases, leaving 7 bases of the junction unmatched. The CDR3 consists of 18 residues. The CDR3 bases are TGTGCCACCAGCAGAGAGCGCGACAGGGGTAGCTCTGGAAACACCATATATTTT. This encodes CATSRERDRGSSGNTIYF.

This clone was seen a single time. The CDR3 DNA is TGCGCCAGCAGCCAAGAAGTGGGCTCGTACAATGAGCAGTTCTTC. Protein sequence: CASSQEVGSYNEQFF. The V call is TRBV4-1, the J call TRBJ2-1; D unresolved. Trimming left V 0 bases short and J 4 bases short, with 10 bases between. Germline V lookup: CDR1 MGHRA, CDR2 YSYEKL. CDR3 length: 15 residues.

CDR3 in DNA: TGTGCCTCTACAGGGCTTAGGGATACGCAGTATTTT. Translating gives CASTGLRDTQYF. The chain combines TRBV28 with TRBJ2-3; perhaps TRBD1 as D (6 bases). V was pared by 11 bases and J by 6 bases, with 15 bases between. CDR3 size: 12 residues. CDR1 is MDHEN and CDR2 is SYDVKM in the germline V gene.